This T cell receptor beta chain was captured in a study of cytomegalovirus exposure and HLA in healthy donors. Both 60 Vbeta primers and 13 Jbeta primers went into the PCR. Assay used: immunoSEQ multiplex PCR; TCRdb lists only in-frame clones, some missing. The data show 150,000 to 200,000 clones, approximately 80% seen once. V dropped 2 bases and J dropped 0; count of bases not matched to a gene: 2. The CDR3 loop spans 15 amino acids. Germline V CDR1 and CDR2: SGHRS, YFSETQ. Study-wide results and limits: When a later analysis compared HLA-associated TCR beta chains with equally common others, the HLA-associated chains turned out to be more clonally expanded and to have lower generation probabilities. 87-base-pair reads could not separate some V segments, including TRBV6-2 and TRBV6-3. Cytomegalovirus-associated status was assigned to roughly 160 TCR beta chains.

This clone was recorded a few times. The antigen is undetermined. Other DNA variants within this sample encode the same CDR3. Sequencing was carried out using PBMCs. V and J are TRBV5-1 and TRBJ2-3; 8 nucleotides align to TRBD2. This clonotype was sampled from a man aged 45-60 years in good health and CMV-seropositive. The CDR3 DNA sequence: TGCGCCAGCAGCTTCGGGGGGGCCAGCACAGATACGCAGTATTTT. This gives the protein CASSFGGASTDTQYF.